This T cell receptor (beta chain) was sequenced during a study of blood T cell repertoires in COVID-19 (dated by TCRdb to about 2020). Background for the entire study: The collaborator samples originated in the United States, Italy and Spain and spanned the acute and convalescent phases of COVID-19. The repertoires were released in a freely available public database intended as a resource for research on the immune response to SARS-CoV-2. The material from the prospective study consisted of cDNA or gDNA derived from T cells, B-cell-depleted T cells, or PBMCs. The dataset comprised deeply sampled blood TCRbeta repertoires from subjects exposed to, actively infected with, or recovered from COVID-19. Where HLA class I and class II types were available, the types were taken from metadata supplied by the sample provider, not from assay-based typing. Samples were obtained from the ongoing ImmuneRACE study (first 160 participants) and from 1,000 to 1,500 subjects provided by 6 global collaborators. The sample metadata nearly always contained a de-identified subject ID, COVID-19 status, age in years and sex. The paper as a whole reports these results and caveats: Clinical and demographic metadata were provided uncurated, with the amount varying by source and participant.

TCRbeta CDR3 regions were amplified from genomic DNA by means of the immunoSEQ Assay, a bias-controlled multiplex PCR. As for the authors' bioinformatics: The number of nucleated cells in each sample was estimated from the amplification of reference gene primers within the assay. To quantify the absolute abundance of each unique TCRbeta CDR3 rearrangement, sequence reads were collapsed and filtered. Productive Simpson clonality was computed per sample as the square root of Simpson's diversity index over productive rearrangements. TCRdb carries this immuneACCESS record with in-frame sequences only. Its versions omit some clonotypes, under half of them owing to an unresolved V gene in the studies checked, with the rest unexplained. For V, J and clone size, that table is used; D and trimming come from the DNA. Recorded for this sample are about 430,000 clones; 88% of them occurred a single time. The biggest ten clones account for around 1.5% of the sample.

Participants in the prospective study were enrolled through a virtual design, were aged 18 to 89 years, and lived in fewer than 30 United States geographic areas. In the prospective study, cohorts were assigned on the basis of participant-reported clinical history obtained from a screening survey and a study questionnaire. Exposed participants were defined as having been in contact with someone with a PCR-confirmed or clinician-diagnosed COVID-19 case within 2 weeks of study entry. In the prospective study, mobile phlebotomists collected whole blood, serum and a nasopharyngeal or oropharyngeal swab from each participant. Participants in the prospective study had the option to provide additional blood draws and questionnaires over a roughly two-month period. Blood samples from the prospective study were shipped frozen or at room temperature prior to DNA extraction. On this clone: Its antigen remains unidentified. There are no base qualities to consult, and no much larger clone falls within one base.

V is pruned by 1 base and J by 0 bases, leaving 4 bases of the junction without a gene match. The germline V gene (reference sequence) yields LNHDA for CDR1 and SQIVND for CDR2. Spanning cysteine to phenylalanine, the CDR3 consists of 16 amino acids. Of the read, only the CDR3 DNA is kept; its 48 bases are in frame from base 1. This sequence originates from a young woman who had been exposed to COVID-19. This chain joins TRBV19 to TRBJ1-1; a stretch of 8 junction bases matches TRBD1. Sequencing was carried out using PBMCs or T cells enriched from blood (not recorded which). CDR3 reads: CASSIARDRLNTEAFF. The nucleotide sequence reads TGTGCCAGTAGTATAGCGCGGGACAGGTTGAACACTGAAGCTTTCTTT.